The 5 T cell receptor beta chains below all came from one sample that was sequenced in a study of Ad26.COV2.S vaccination and SARS-CoV-2 variants. Measured with immunoSEQ multiplex PCR; TCRdb has only the in-frame clones, and not every one. This table has roughly 140,000 clones, roughly 85% appearing once. Sequences were derived from peripheral blood, sampled after recovery from COVID-19. These receptors were obtained from a human donor who had recovered from COVID-19.

The chain couples TRBV6-2 or TRBV6-3 to TRBJ2-2, with TRBD2 matching over 9 bases. This CDR3 has 14 amino acids. V lost 2 bases, J lost 6 bases, and 1 base stayed unmatched. Germline loops: CDR1 MNHEY, CDR2 SVGEGT. The CDR3 sequence is CASSYVAGAGELFF. The CDR3, as DNA: TGTGCCAGCAGTTACGTAGCGGGGGCCGGGGAGCTGTTTTTT.

The rearrangement links TRBV12-5 to TRBJ2-5; D call uncertain. The V end was cut by 2 bases, the J end by 2 bases, with 6 bases between. CDR1 is LGHNT and CDR2 is FRNRAP in the germline V gene. The CDR3 covers 13 residues. For the CDR3, the DNA is TGTGCTAGTGGTTTGTCTCCTCAAGAGACCCAGTACTTC. It yields the protein CASGLSPQETQYF. The full variable domain, rest sourced from reference TRBV12-5 and TRBJ2-5, is DARVTQTPRHKVTEMGQEVTMRCQPILGHNTVFWYRQTMMQGLELLAYFRNRAPLDDSGMPKDRFSAEMPDATLATLKIQPSEPRDSAVYFCASGLSPQETQYFGPGTRLLVL.

The chain links TRBV7-2 to TRBJ2-1; 12 bases agree with TRBD2. The CDR3 has 16 amino acids. The V gene's germline CDR1 is SGHTA and CDR2 FQGNSA. V shed 1 base and J 5 bases; nucleotides not matched to a gene: 3. The CDR3 region is CASSLEGLAGNNEQFF. The CDR3 nucleotides read TGTGCCAGCAGCTTAGAGGGACTAGCGGGTAACAATGAGCAGTTCTTC. Drawing the rest from reference TRBV7-2 and TRBJ2-1, the complete variable domain is GAGVSQSPSNKVTEKGKDVELRCDPISGHTALYWYRQSLGQGLEFLIYFQGNSAPDKSGLPSDRFSAERTGGSVSTLTIQRTQQEDSAVYLCASSLEGLAGNNEQFFGPGTRLTVL.

This chain uses TRBV27 with TRBJ2-7; D not resolved. Trimming left V 6 bases short and J 4 bases short, with 19 bases between. Germline V CDR1 and CDR2: MNHEY, SMNVEV (reference sequence). CDR3 size: 15 residues. The CDR3 region is CASRREAAVQYEQYF. The CDR3 DNA sequence: TGTGCCAGCAGAAGAGAGGCAGCTGTACAGTACGAGCAGTACTTC.

The V call is TRBV20-1, the J call TRBJ2-7; 8 bases align to TRBD2. Per germline, CDR1 DFQATT and CDR2 SNEGSKA (reference sequence). CDR3 size: 11 residues. The trim removed 6 bases at V and 6 bases at J, leaving 4 bases unmatched. This CDR3 is CSATGGSEQYF. The CDR3 DNA follows: TGCAGTGCAACGGGGGGGTCCGAGCAGTACTTC.